A single sample gave rise to the 3 T cell receptor beta chains below, sequenced in a study of T cell responses to AZD1222 COVID-19 vaccine. Sequenced by immunoSEQ multiplex PCR; TCRdb stores in-frame clones only, minus some. The sample lists tens of thousands of clones, around 81% occurring once. This specimen was peripheral blood, taken on day 0 of AZD1222 vaccination. These receptors were collected from an adult in good health.

The V call is TRBV27, the J call TRBJ1-1, with D hard to call. CDR1 is MNHEY, CDR2 SMNVEV, per germline (reference sequence). CDR3 length: 13 residues. V was cut by 2 bases and J by 2 bases, with 6 bases left in between. CDR3 nucleotides: TGTGCCAGCAGTTTAGCGGGAAACACTGAAGCTTTCTTT. It specifies CASSLAGNTEAFF.

This clone was observed a single time. The CDR3 bases are TGTGCCAGCAGTGACCGGACCAAGCCTAATGAAAAACTGTTTTTT. Protein: CASSDRTKPNEKLFF. The V call is TRBV6-4, the J call TRBJ1-4, with D hard to call. Germline loops: CDR1 MRHNA, CDR2 SNTAGT. Trimming took off 2 bases at V and 3 bases at J, with 10 bases between the two ends. This CDR3 is 15 amino acids long.

The rearrangement joins TRBV7-8 to TRBJ2-5; 7 bases fit TRBD1. V dropped 8 bases and J dropped 1; count of bases not matched to a gene: 13. CDR1 is SGHVS and CDR2 is FQNEAQ in the germline V gene. CDR3 length: 16 residues. CDR3 residues: CASDGPARGSQETQYF. CDR3 sequence (DNA): TGTGCCAGCGACGGCCCGGCCAGGGGGTCCCAAGAGACCCAGTACTTC. The variable domain in full, with the rest retrieved from reference TRBV7-8 and TRBJ2-5, is GAGVSQSPRYKVAKRGQDVALRCDPISGHVSLFWYQQALGQGPEFLTYFQNEAQLDKSGLPSDRFFAERPEGSVSTLKIQRTQQEDSAVYLCASDGPARGSQETQYFGPGTRLLVL.